This T cell receptor beta chain was sequenced for a study of control samples from healthy donors and cancer patients. Sequencing was performed with immunoSEQ multiplex PCR; in TCRdb, only in-frame clones are kept and a portion is missing. Of roughly 190,000 clones in the sample, 91% were seen once. The CDR3 runs to 14 residues. The ends were cut back, 2 bases at V and 4 bases at J, with 9 bases in the middle. CDR1 is SGHTA, CDR2 FQGNSA, per germline. This clonotype was sampled from a woman aged 30 to 39 in good health. Sequenced sample: blood. The chain recombines TRBV7-2 with TRBJ2-1; tentatively, D is TRBD1 (5 bases). DNA for the CDR3: TGTGCCAGCAGCTTAAGGGGCGAATACAATGAGCAGTTCTTC. Protein sequence: CASSLRGEYNEQFF.